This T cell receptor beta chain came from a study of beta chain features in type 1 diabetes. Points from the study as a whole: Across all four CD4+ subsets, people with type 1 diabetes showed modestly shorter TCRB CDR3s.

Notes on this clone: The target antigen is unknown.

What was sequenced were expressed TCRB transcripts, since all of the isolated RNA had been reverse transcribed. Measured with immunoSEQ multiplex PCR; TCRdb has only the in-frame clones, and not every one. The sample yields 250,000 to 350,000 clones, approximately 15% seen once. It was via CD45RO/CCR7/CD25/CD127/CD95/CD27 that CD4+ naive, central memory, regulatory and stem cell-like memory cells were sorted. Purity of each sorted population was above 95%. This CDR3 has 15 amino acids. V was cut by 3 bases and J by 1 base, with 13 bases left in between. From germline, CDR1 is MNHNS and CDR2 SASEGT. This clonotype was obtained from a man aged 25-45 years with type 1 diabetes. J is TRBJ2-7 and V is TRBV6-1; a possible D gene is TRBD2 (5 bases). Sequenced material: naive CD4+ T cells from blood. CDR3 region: CASSDGGTFSYEQYF. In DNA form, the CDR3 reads TGTGCCAGCAGTGATGGAGGAACCTTTTCCTACGAGCAGTACTTC.